A selection of T cell receptor beta chains follows, all from one sample in a study of cytomegalovirus exposure and HLA in healthy donors. Sequencing was performed with immunoSEQ multiplex PCR; in TCRdb, only in-frame clones are kept and a portion is missing. The sample lists approximately 160,000 clones; around 82% were seen once. Sequenced input: PBMCs. The receptors derive from a male donor in good health and CMV-seronegative. Both conserved end residues are part of each CDR3. A D gene is named only where the DNA matches it firmly. Clone sizes are given selectively: once, few, many, or a class where the clone is expanded.

J gene | D gene | V gene | clone size | CDR3 protein | CDR3 DNA
TRBJ2-5 | TRBD1 | TRBV4-2 | NA | CASSPTGGETQYF | TGTGCCAGCAGCCCAACAGGGGGAGAGACCCAGTACTTC
TRBJ2-5 | NA | TRBV2 | NA | CASSDAGLETQYF | TGTGCCAGCAGTGATGCGGGGTTGGAGACCCAGTACTTC
TRBJ2-2 | NA | TRBV19 | NA | CASSIVQENTGELFF | TGTGCCAGTAGTATTGTCCAGGAAAACACCGGGGAGCTGTTTTTT
TRBJ1-2 | NA | TRBV5-4 | NA | CASSLAGRAGHYGYTF | TGTGCCAGCAGCTTGGCCGGACGCGCAGGGCACTATGGCTACACCTTC
TRBJ1-5 | TRBD1 | TRBV28 | NA | CASSSTDRANQPQHF | TGTGCCAGCAGTTCAACCGACAGGGCGAATCAGCCCCAGCATTTT
TRBJ1-4 | NA | TRBV10-3 | NA | CASNDKENEKLFF | TGTGCCTCAAACGACAAAGAGAATGAAAAACTGTTTTTT
TRBJ2-1 | TRBD2 | TRBV2 | NA | CASSATGTSGGGEQFF | TGTGCCAGCAGTGCAACCGGGACTAGCGGGGGCGGCGAGCAGTTCTTC
TRBJ2-3 | NA | TRBV7-8 | NA | CASSTDSTDTQYF | TGTGCCAGCAGCACTGACTCAACAGATACGCAGTATTTT
TRBJ1-4 | NA | TRBV20-1 | NA | CSARENEKLFF | TGCAGTGCTAGGGAGAATGAAAAACTGTTTTTT
TRBJ2-3 | TRBD2 | TRBV11-2 | NA | CASSRRLAGETDTQYF | TGTGCCAGCAGCCGTCGACTAGCGGGGGAGACAGATACGCAGTATTTT
TRBJ1-3 | TRBD1 | TRBV7-9 | NA | CASSTGQGDSGNTIYF | TGTGCCAGCAGCACTGGACAGGGGGACTCTGGAAACACCATATATTTT
TRBJ1-2 | NA | TRBV29-1 | NA | CSVEDRSYGYTF | TGCAGCGTAGAAGACAGGTCCTATGGCTACACCTTC
TRBJ2-7 | NA | TRBV7-2 | NA | CASTPGVSYEQYF | TGTGCCAGCACACCAGGGGTATCCTACGAGCAGTACTTC
TRBJ1-5 | TRBD1 | TRBV7-2 | NA | CASSSVTGGNQPQHF | TGTGCCAGCAGCTCCGTGACAGGGGGCAATCAGCCCCAGCATTTT
TRBJ2-7 | NA | TRBV25-1 | NA | CASSDLGGVDYEQYF | TGTGCCAGCAGTGACTTAGGGGGGGTCGACTACGAGCAGTACTTC
TRBJ2-2 | NA | TRBV27 | NA | CASTWGTLNTGELFF | TGTGCCAGCACCTGGGGGACACTAAACACCGGGGAGCTGTTTTTT
TRBJ1-5 | NA | TRBV2 | NA | CASRSYSNQPQHF | TGTGCCAGCAGGAGTTATAGCAATCAGCCCCAGCATTTT
TRBJ1-6 | NA | TRBV9 | NA | CASSARGSSYNSPLHF | TGTGCCAGCAGCGCCCGGGGGAGCTCCTATAATTCACCCCTCCACTTT
TRBJ2-7 | NA | TRBV2 | NA | CASSEQAISYEQYF | TGTGCCAGCAGTGAACAGGCCATCTCCTACGAGCAGTACTTC
TRBJ2-1 | TRBD2 | TRBV28 | NA | CASTASGLAGVGNEQFF | TGTGCCAGCACCGCCTCCGGGCTAGCGGGAGTGGGAAATGAGCAGTTCTTC
TRBJ2-2 | TRBD2 | TRBV11-3 | few | CASSLAGGPASGELFF | TGTGCCAGCAGCCTAGCGGGGGGCCCGGCCTCCGGGGAGCTGTTTTTT
TRBJ2-7 | NA | TRBV9 | NA | CASSVGGLSYEQYF | TGTGCCAGCAGCGTAGGAGGTCTCTCCTACGAGCAGTACTTC
TRBJ1-2 | TRBD1 | TRBV7-2 | NA | CASSLVRDRSHGYTF | TGTGCCAGCAGCTTAGTACGGGACAGGTCTCATGGCTACACCTTC
TRBJ2-3 | NA | TRBV18 | once | CASSPPSTDTQYF | TGTGCCAGCTCACCACCCTCCACAGATACGCAGTATTTT
TRBJ2-7 | NA | TRBV28 | NA | CASSPGLREQYF | TGTGCCAGCAGCCCAGGGTTGCGCGAGCAGTACTTC
TRBJ1-2 | TRBD1 | TRBV19 | NA | CASSVQSGTGNGYTF | TGTGCCAGTAGTGTTCAGTCCGGGACAGGGAATGGCTACACCTTC
TRBJ2-3 | NA | TRBV2 | NA | CASRLESTDTQYF | TGTGCCAGCAGATTAGAGAGTACAGATACGCAGTATTTT
TRBJ2-7 | NA | TRBV6-5 | NA | CASSPGTGFYEQYF | TGTGCCAGCAGTCCGGGGACTGGATTCTACGAGCAGTACTTC
TRBJ1-2 | NA | TRBV2 | NA | CASRLPGANYGYTF | TGTGCCAGCAGGCTCCCGGGAGCTAACTATGGCTACACCTTC
TRBJ2-5 | TRBD1 | TRBV15 | NA | CATSRGGGQQETQYF | TGTGCCACCAGCAGAGGAGGGGGACAGCAAGAGACCCAGTACTTC
TRBJ2-1 | NA | TRBV12-2 | NA | CASRLGGLAGIFF | TGTGCAAGTCGCTTAGGTGGGCTAGCGGGGATTTTCTTC
TRBJ1-2 | NA | TRBV7-3 | few | CASSPTGTSSGYTF | TGTGCCAGCAGTCCAACCGGGACTTCAAGTGGCTACACCTTC
TRBJ2-1 | TRBD2 | TRBV11-2 | NA | CASSLGTSGRQGEQFF | TGTGCCAGCAGCCTCGGGACTAGCGGGAGACAGGGTGAGCAGTTCTTC
TRBJ1-1 | TRBD1 | TRBV6-5 | NA | CASSYGTGRGNTEAFF | TGTGCCAGCAGTTATGGGACAGGGAGAGGGAACACTGAAGCTTTCTTT
TRBJ2-3 | NA | TRBV6-4 | few | CASSDSTTDTQYF | TGTGCCAGCAGTGACTCGACTACAGATACGCAGTATTTT
TRBJ2-1 | TRBD1 | TRBV30 | few | CAWSEGGDYNEQFF | TGTGCCTGGAGTGAAGGGGGCGATTATAATGAGCAGTTCTTC
TRBJ2-7 | NA | TRBV6-1 | NA | CASSDSRGSSYEQYF | TGTGCCAGCAGTGATAGTCGAGGGAGCTCCTACGAGCAGTACTTC
TRBJ1-2 | NA | TRBV15 | NA | CATSRDAGYTF | TGTGCCACCAGCAGAGATGCGGGCTACACCTTC
TRBJ1-2 | NA | TRBV28 | once | CASSSPRGLNYGYTF | TGTGCCAGCAGTTCCCCAAGGGGACTTAACTATGGCTACACCTTC
TRBJ1-2 | TRBD1 | TRBV5-1 | NA | CASSLGGTGGASYGYTF | TGCGCCAGCAGCTTGGGCGGGACAGGGGGCGCAAGCTATGGCTACACCTTC